These 24 T cell receptor beta chains were sequenced from one sample in a study of shared clonotypes between healthy human individuals. The data were produced by immunoSEQ multiplex PCR, yet TCRdb's version contains in-frame clones alone and is incomplete. This table holds 950,000 to 1,100,000 clones, more than 65% found once. Material: memory CD4+ T cells sorted from blood. This sample's subset: CD45RA-negative fraction. These receptors all come from a man younger than 35 in good health.

Only one count was recorded for this clone. This clone may be a read error of a much larger clone one base away. Other DNA sequences within the sample encode an identical CDR3. The genes are TRBV7-2 and TRBJ1-5; tentatively, D is TRBD1 (5 bases). The CDR3 is 13 residues long. CDR1 SGHTA and CDR2 FQGNSA come from the germline V gene. The V gene lost 3 bases and the J gene lost 4 bases, with 7 bases spanning the gap. The CDR3 coding sequence is TGTGCCAGCAGCTTTGGGGGGAATCAGCCCCAGCATTTT. Translating gives CASSFGGNQPQHF.

In this sample, this clone turned up once. The chain uses TRBV2 and TRBJ2-3; D gene unclear. The CDR3 has 10 amino acids. In germline, CDR1 is SNHLY, CDR2 FYNNEI. V gave up 7 bases and J gave up 5 bases, with 4 bases separating them. CDR3 amino acids: CASNLDTQYF. CDR3 DNA: TGTGCCAGCAACCTAGATACGCAGTATTTT.

This clone showed up just once. The chain links TRBV30 to TRBJ2-1; no definite D call. CDR3 length: 16 residues. In germline, CDR1 is GTSNPN, CDR2 SVGIG (reference sequence). Trimming cost V 1 base and J 0 bases, with 13 bases left between them. CDR3 region: CAWSDDGPPSYNEQFF. The CDR3 coding sequence is TGTGCCTGGAGTGACGACGGACCCCCCTCCTACAATGAGCAGTTCTTC.

This chain connects TRBV4-3 to TRBJ1-5; D uncertain. CDR3 length: 13 amino acids. V lost 2 bases, J lost 4 bases, and 6 bases lay in between. CDR1 is LGHNA and CDR2 is YSLEER in the germline V gene. Here the CDR3 reads CASSQTHNQPQHF. The CDR3 region has the DNA TGCGCCAGCAGCCAAACCCATAATCAGCCCCAGCATTTT.

Turning to this clone: Additional DNA sequences in this sample encode the identical CDR3. The CDR3 DNA follows: TGTGCCAGCAGCGGGCAGCAAGGGGCCAACGTCCTGACTTTC. Amino acids: CASSGQQGANVLTF. The chain joins TRBV2 to TRBJ2-6; D gene ambiguous. The CDR3 totals 14 residues. V was cut by 6 bases and J by 4 bases, with 10 bases left in between. The V gene's germline CDR1 is SNHLY and CDR2 FYNNEI.

The V gene is TRBV11-2, the J gene TRBJ2-7; 8 bases agree with TRBD2. Germline V lookup: CDR1 SGHAT, CDR2 FQNNGV. V dropped 2 bases and J dropped 5; count of bases not matched to a gene: 5. This CDR3 spans 14 amino acids. DNA for the CDR3: TGTGCCAGCAGCTTATCTTCGGGGGGGAACGAGCAGTACTTC. Protein sequence: CASSLSSGGNEQYF.

This chain joins TRBV7-2 and TRBJ2-1, with unresolved D. Trimming pared 7 bases from V and 2 bases from J, leaving 18 bases between. This CDR3 is built from 16 residues. Per the germline V gene, CDR1 is SGHTA and CDR2 is FQGNSA. CDR3 nucleotides: TGTGCCAGCACCCCTGGGTCAGGCCTGACCTACAATGAGCAGTTCTTC. Its translation: CASTPGSGLTYNEQFF.

CDR3 coding DNA: TGTGCCATCAGTGAGTCGAGGGGGGATGGCTACACCTTC. This translates into CAISESRGDGYTF. V is TRBV10-3 and J is TRBJ1-2; a weak D match, TRBD1 (6 bases). CDR3 length equals 13 residues. V gave up 0 bases and J gave up 6 bases, with 8 bases separating them. Per germline, CDR1 ENHRY and CDR2 SYGVKD.

V is TRBV6-6 and J is TRBJ1-2; 7 bases fit TRBD1. CDR3 length: 15 residues. CDR1 and CDR2 from the germline V gene are MNHNY and SVGAGI (reference sequence). J lost 2 bases, V lost 0 bases, and 3 bases had no gene match. The CDR3 is CASSYSRTGNYGYTF. The CDR3 region has the DNA TGTGCCAGCAGTTACTCCCGGACAGGAAACTATGGCTACACCTTC.

This clone was counted a few times. The CDR3 coding sequence is TGTGCCAGCAGCTTAGCGGGAGTTAATGAAAAACTGTTTTTT. This translates into CASSLAGVNEKLFF. The chain links TRBV7-9 to TRBJ1-4; unclear D gene. The CDR3 length is 14 residues. CDR1 and CDR2 from the germline V gene are SEHNR and FQNEAQ (reference sequence). V was trimmed by 0 bases and J by 4 bases, leaving 6 bases between them.

The chain has TRBV11-2 and TRBJ2-1; 8 bases fit TRBD2. This CDR3 spans 15 amino acids. The junction had 10 bases not matched to a gene; V was cut back by 5 bases and J by 7 bases. Germline V gene lookup returns CDR1 SGHAT and CDR2 FQNNGV. CDR3 DNA sequence: TGTGCCAGCAGCCGAATAGCGGGACGTCCAAATGAGCAGTTCTTC. It is translated as CASSRIAGRPNEQFF.

A word on this clone: A much bigger clone sits one base away, suggesting this may be a read error. In the same sample, other DNA sequences code for this CDR3. The rearrangement uses TRBV29-1 and TRBJ1-2, with D perhaps matching TRBD1 (5 bases). In germline, CDR1 is SQVTM, CDR2 ANQGSEA. Trimming took off 1 base at V and 4 bases at J, with 7 bases between the two ends. The CDR3 runs to 12 residues. The CDR3 DNA reads TGCAGCGTTGAAGGGCAGGGCTATGGCTACACCTTC. It translates to CSVEGQGYGYTF. Filled out from reference TRBV29-1 and TRBJ1-2, the complete variable domain reads SAVISQKPSRDICQRGTSLTIQCQVDSQVTMMFWYRQQPGQSLTLIATANQGSEATYESGFVIDKFPISRPNLTFSTLTVSNMSPEDSSIYLCSVEGQGYGYTFGSGTRLTVV.

This rearrangement joins TRBV7-9 to TRBJ2-5, with 8 positions matching TRBD1. CDR1 is SEHNR and CDR2 is FQNEAQ in the germline V gene (reference sequence). Germline trimming cut 5 bases from V and 4 bases from J; bases unmatched to any gene: 9. The CDR3 length is 15 residues. The CDR3 bases are TGTGCCAGCAGCGCATCCAGGGGGCTGGGAGAGACCCAGTACTTC. Encoded protein: CASSASRGLGETQYF.

This clone was detected a few times. This chain connects TRBV5-1 to TRBJ2-3; TRBD2 might be the D (6 bases). This CDR3 region has 16 residues. Per the germline V gene, CDR1 is SGHRS and CDR2 is YFSETQ. V lost 4 bases to trimming and J lost 8 bases, with 23 bases between them. In DNA form, the CDR3 reads TGCGCCAGCAGCCTGGAACCGGGACTCACCACGGGTACGCAGTATTTT. As protein: CASSLEPGLTTGTQYF.

This clone was detected only a few times. The chain is built from TRBV27 and TRBJ2-7, with TRBD2 as a possible D gene (5 bases). CDR3 length: 15 amino acids. Germline loops: CDR1 MNHEY, CDR2 SMNVEV (reference sequence). V was shortened by 4 bases and J by 3 bases, with 16 bases between the two germline ends. CDR3 in amino acids: CASSSDSLGVYEQYF. In nucleotides, the CDR3 is TGTGCCAGCAGTTCGGACTCGCTGGGAGTCTACGAGCAGTACTTC.

The rearrangement joins TRBV7-9 to TRBJ2-3; a weak D match, TRBD1 (6 bases). CDR3 length: 14 residues. Germline V gene sequence: CDR1 SEHNR, CDR2 FQNEAQ (reference sequence). V lost 5 bases, J lost 6 bases, and 15 bases lay in between. The CDR3 DNA sequence: TGTGCCAGCAGCCGAGGACAGCCAGGGGATACGCAGTATTTT. Protein sequence: CASSRGQPGDTQYF.

As for this clone: The sample has other DNA sequences that encode this CDR3 too. The chain carries TRBV7-6 and TRBJ1-6; D not certain. The length of the CDR3 is 15 residues. V was shortened by 1 base and J by 7 bases, with 11 bases between the two germline ends. Germline CDR1 SGHVS, CDR2 FNYEAQ. CDR3 amino acids: CASSLGGSGNSPLHF. CDR3 bases: TGTGCCAGCAGCTTAGGCGGGTCGGGGAATTCACCCCTCCACTTT. The complete variable domain, with remaining parts taken from reference TRBV7-6 and TRBJ1-6, reads GAGVSQSPRYKVTKRGQDVALRCDPISGHVSLYWYRQALGQGPEFLTYFNYEAQQDKSGLPNDRFSAERPEGSISTLTIQRTEQRDSAMYRCASSLGGSGNSPLHFGNGTRLTVT.

Notes on this clone: Other DNA variants within this sample encode the same CDR3. The chain has TRBV6-1 and TRBJ1-5; D ambiguous. Per the germline V gene, CDR1 is MNHNS and CDR2 is SASEGT. The CDR3 has 14 residues. V lost 2 bases and J 4 bases, leaving 9 bases between the germline ends. In DNA form, the CDR3 reads TGTGCCAGCAGTGAATCCCGGGGTAATCAGCCCCAGCATTTT. Amino acids: CASSESRGNQPQHF.

The rearrangement joins TRBV11-2 to TRBJ2-1, with D perhaps being TRBD1 or TRBD2 (6 bases each). Trimming shortened V by 5 bases and J by 0 bases, and 14 bases separated the two germline ends. The germline gives CDR1 SGHAT, CDR2 FQNNGV. The CDR3 has 16 residues. In nucleotides, the CDR3 is TGTGCCAGCAGCCCAAGGGGGGACCGCTCCTACAATGAGCAGTTCTTC. Its translation is CASSPRGDRSYNEQFF.

The chain has TRBV6-5 and TRBJ2-2; D gene unclear. Between the trimmed V and J ends, which lost 1 base and 0 bases, there was a span of 6 bases. Germline assignment: CDR1 MNHEY and CDR2 SVGAGI. The length of the CDR3 is 15 residues. CDR3 sequence: CASSYWTTNTGELFF. The CDR3 DNA reads as TGTGCCAGCAGTTACTGGACGACGAACACCGGGGAGCTGTTTTTT.

V gene TRBV28 combines with J gene TRBJ1-1, with 9 bases lining up with TRBD1. CDR1 and CDR2 from the germline V gene are MDHEN and SYDVKM. The CDR3 is made up of 14 amino acids. V lost 7 bases to trimming and J lost 5 bases; unmatched junction nucleotides: 8. CDR3 DNA: TGTGCCAGCAAATCGGACAGGGGTTGGACTGAAGCTTTCTTT. Amino acid sequence: CASKSDRGWTEAFF. The variable domain in full, with the rest retrieved from reference TRBV28 and TRBJ1-1, is DVKVTQSSRYLVKRTGEKVFLECVQDMDHENMFWYRQDPGLGLRLIYFSYDVKMKEKGDIPEGYSVSREKKERFSLILESASTNQTSMYLCASKSDRGWTEAFFGQGTRLTVV.

This clone was recorded only once. Other DNA sequences from this sample encode an identical CDR3 as well. The CDR3 reads CASSLSQPQHF. The CDR3 bases are TGTGCCAGCAGCTTGTCCCAGCCCCAGCATTTT. This chain connects TRBV5-8 to TRBJ1-5; no clear D gene. CDR3 size: 11 residues. Trimming removed 1 base from V and 7 bases from J, with 3 bases in between. The germline V gene has CDR1 SGHTS and CDR2 YDEGEE.

The chain combines TRBV5-1 with TRBJ2-5; TRBD2 agrees at 14 bases. V lost 4 bases, J lost 1 base, and 3 bases stayed unmatched. Germline V gene lookup returns CDR1 SGHRS and CDR2 YFSETQ. The CDR3 is made up of 16 amino acids. Here the CDR3 reads CASSVGTSGSQETQYF. The CDR3 coding sequence is TGCGCCAGCAGCGTAGGGACTAGCGGGAGCCAAGAGACCCAGTACTTC.

The rearrangement joins TRBV5-5 to TRBJ2-3; D gene ambiguous. V lost 1 base to trimming and J lost 0 bases, with 9 bases between them. The CDR3 length is 15 residues. Germline V lookup: CDR1 SGHKS, CDR2 YYEKEE (reference sequence). The CDR3 sequence is CASSLRSSSTDTQYF. The CDR3 region has the DNA TGTGCCAGCAGCTTGCGGAGTTCTAGCACAGATACGCAGTATTTT.